One and the same sample provided the 2 T cell receptor beta chains below, sequenced in a study of T cells in women clearing cervical HPV infection. TCRdb's table, derived via immunoSEQ multiplex PCR, lists solely in-frame clones and lacks some. The sample table includes 25,000 to 35,000 clones. Material for sequencing was blood buffy coat. The receptor source for this set is a woman aged 18 to 75 with a cervical HPV16 infection that either progressed to CIN3+ or cleared (not recorded which).

Regarding this clone: The missing CDR3 end, 3 residues past where the read stops, is filled in from the germline J gene. V and J are TRBV20-1 and TRBJ2-3, with a weak D call TRBD1 (6 bases). CDR3 length: 13 residues. Germline values: CDR1 DFQATT, CDR2 SNEGSKA (reference sequence). CDR3 DNA, as far as it was read: TGCAGTGCTATGACAGGTCTAGGGCAGCCG. The encoded protein is CSAMTGLGQP. The entire CDR3 protein reads CSAMTGLGQPQYF.

In regard to this clone: The read is 3 residues too short to cover the CDR3 end, so that end is filled in from the germline J gene. The gene calls are TRBV6-2 or TRBV6-3 and TRBJ2-7, with unresolved D. Per germline, CDR1 MNHEY and CDR2 SVGEGT. This CDR3 has 12 amino acids. Trimming removed 8 bases at V and 3 bases at J, with 11 bases between. CDR3 region: CASGAGDYEQYF. The CDR3 DNA, read in part, is TGTGCCAGCGGCGCAGGTGACTACGAG.